One and the same sample provided the 27 T cell receptor beta chains below, sequenced in a study of TIL therapy for anti-PD-1-resistant metastatic lung cancer. This was the immunoSEQ v3 assay. Profiling relied on immunoSEQ multiplex PCR, and the TCRdb table lists in-frame clones only, not all of them. Here the sample spans tens of thousands of clones, 55% to 80% being singletons. Time point in this sample: pre-treatment sample, taken before nivolumab and TIL therapy. Pleural nodules or supraclavicular lymph nodes made up most of the excised metastases sampled. This material consisted of tumor tissue, taken at baseline. The receptors derive from a person between 30 and 79 years old with non-small cell lung cancer.

V and J are TRBV6-1 and TRBJ2-7, with a possible D match to TRBD1 (6 bases). CDR3 length: 14 amino acids. Per germline, CDR1 MNHNS and CDR2 SASEGT. Trimming pared 6 bases from V and 1 base from J, leaving 13 bases between. The CDR3 sequence is CASRGTTGSYEQYF. DNA of the CDR3: TGTGCCAGCAGGGGGACCACAGGGTCCTACGAGCAGTACTTC.

The chain carries TRBV7-9 and TRBJ2-7, with TRBD1 matching 8 bases. CDR3 length: 15 residues. With 5 bases clipped from V and 3 bases from J, the junction kept 9 bases outside the gene matches. CDR1 SEHNR and CDR2 FQNEAQ come from the germline V gene (reference sequence). The CDR3 DNA reads as TGTGCCAGCAGCGGAACCGGGACAGGATACTACGAGCAGTACTTC. Residues: CASSGTGTGYYEQYF. The variable domain in full, completed from reference TRBV7-9 and TRBJ2-7, reads DTGVSQNPRHKITKRGQNVTFRCDPISEHNRLYWYRQTLGQGPEFLTYFQNEAQLEKSRLLSDRFSAERPKGSFSTLEIQRTEQGDSAMYLCASSGTGTGYYEQYFGPGTRLTVT.

The chain employs TRBV7-7 and TRBJ2-3; unclear D gene. Trimming removed 5 bases at V and 3 bases at J, with 9 bases between. Germline CDR1 is SSHAT and CDR2 is FNYEAQ (reference sequence). CDR3 length: 13 amino acids. The CDR3 here is CASSLGRTDTQYF. CDR3 in DNA: TGTGCCAGCAGCCTTGGGCGAACAGATACGCAGTATTTT.

The chain uses TRBV6-7 and TRBJ2-3, with D unresolved. TRBV6-7 is classed as an ORF, of uncertain function. Trimming shortened V by 7 bases and J by 6 bases, and 17 bases separated the two germline ends. This CDR3 is 14 amino acids long. In nucleotides, the CDR3 is TGTGCCAGCACCCCGGTACGGAGCGTTGATACGCAGTATTTT. This sequence encodes CASTPVRSVDTQYF.

The chain employs TRBV5-6 and TRBJ2-3; D remains unclear. V shed 0 bases and J shed 5 bases, with 13 bases lying between them. The CDR3 is 15 amino acids. Germline lookup yields CDR1 SGHDT and CDR2 YYEEEE. CDR3 region: CASSLVVQGGDTQYF. For the CDR3, the DNA is TGTGCCAGCAGCTTGGTGGTGCAAGGTGGAGATACGCAGTATTTT.

The gene calls are TRBV7-9 and TRBJ2-6; D is ambiguous. Germline V lookup: CDR1 SEHNR, CDR2 FQNEAQ (reference sequence). Trimming stripped 7 bases from V and 0 bases from J, with 10 bases between. The CDR3 length is 15 residues. The CDR3: CASINLISGANVLTF. The CDR3 DNA follows: TGTGCCAGCATAAACCTCATCTCTGGGGCCAACGTCCTGACTTTC.

V and J are TRBV6-1 and TRBJ2-3; maybe TRBD2 (5 bases). The CDR3 sequence is 17 residues long. Germline loops: CDR1 MNHNS, CDR2 SASEGT. V was clipped by 1 base and J by 1 base, with 15 bases between them. Here the CDR3 reads CASSEEVRVWGTDTQYF. As DNA, the CDR3 is TGTGCCAGCAGTGAAGAAGTGCGGGTGTGGGGCACAGATACGCAGTATTTT.

This chain uses TRBV6-5 with TRBJ1-4, with D tentatively TRBD1 (5 bases). There are 14 residues in the CDR3. Per the germline V gene, CDR1 is MNHEY and CDR2 is SVGAGI. V shed 5 bases and J shed 2 bases, with 9 bases lying between them. CDR3 sequence: CASSPTETNEKLFF. CDR3 nucleotide sequence: TGTGCCAGCAGTCCGACAGAGACTAATGAAAAACTGTTTTTT.

The gene calls are TRBV7-2 and TRBJ1-2; D gene uncertain. This CDR3 contains 12 residues. V lost 2 bases and J lost 4, with 5 bases in between. Germline V lookup: CDR1 SGHTA, CDR2 FQGNSA. CDR3 protein: CASSLSGYGYTF. The CDR3 coding sequence is TGTGCCAGCAGCTTATCAGGCTATGGCTACACCTTC.

This clone was counted only a few times. CDR3 nucleotide sequence: TGTGCCAGCAGCTTAGATGCAGGGCACAATCAGCCCCAGCATTTT. As protein: CASSLDAGHNQPQHF. V is TRBV7-6 and J is TRBJ1-5; D possibly corresponds to TRBD1 (5 bases). The CDR3 consists of 15 residues. CDR1 and CDR2 (germline): SGHVS, FNYEAQ. V shed 1 base and J shed 3 bases, with 10 bases lying between them.

The sample holds a few counts of this clone. The chain couples TRBV19 to TRBJ1-2; 8 bases map to TRBD1. From germline, CDR1 is LNHDA and CDR2 SQIVND (reference sequence). The CDR3 has 16 amino acids. V gave up 4 bases and J gave up 4 bases; unmatched junction bases: 11. The CDR3: CASSRQGSSGPYGYTF. For the CDR3, the DNA is TGTGCCAGTAGTAGACAGGGGTCCTCCGGGCCCTATGGCTACACCTTC.

The chain joins TRBV6-4 to TRBJ2-7; D is unclear. From germline, CDR1 is MRHNA and CDR2 SNTAGT. CDR3 length: 13 amino acids. V was trimmed by 5 bases and J by 4 bases, leaving 12 bases between them. CDR3: CASSPESGYEQYF. CDR3 nucleotides: TGTGCCAGCAGTCCGGAGTCCGGGTACGAGCAGTACTTC.

The chain links TRBV14 to TRBJ2-3; the D is unclear. Trimming removed 3 bases at V and 3 bases at J, with 4 bases between. Germline CDR1 and CDR2: SGHDN and FVKESK. There are 12 residues in the CDR3. CDR3 DNA sequence: TGTGCCAGCAGCCAGATAACAGATACGCAGTATTTT. Protein: CASSQITDTQYF.

This chain joins TRBV5-5 and TRBJ2-1, with D possibly matching TRBD2 (6 bases). The length of the CDR3 is 16 residues. Germline CDR1 SGHKS, CDR2 YYEKEE (reference sequence). Trimming removed 4 bases at V and 0 bases at J, with 14 bases between. This CDR3 reads CASSTRLASSYNEQFF. The CDR3, as DNA: TGTGCCAGCAGCACGCGCCTAGCGAGCTCCTACAATGAGCAGTTCTTC. Together with reference TRBV5-5 and TRBJ2-1, the CDR3 gives the full variable domain: DAGVTQSPTHLIKTRGQQVTLRCSPISGHKSVSWYQQVLGQGPQFIFQYYEKEERGRGNFPDRFSARQFPNYSSELNVNALLLGDSALYLCASSTRLASSYNEQFFGPGTRLTVL.

The CDR3 is CASSPDRPEWEMNTEAFF. CDR3 nucleotide sequence: TGTGCCAGCTCACCGGATAGACCGGAATGGGAAATGAACACTGAAGCTTTCTTT. The rearrangement links TRBV18 to TRBJ1-1; D remains unclear. V lost 3 bases and J 0 bases, leaving 20 bases between the germline ends. Germline V CDR1 and CDR2: KGHSH, LQKENI. This CDR3 has 18 amino acids.

This chain connects TRBV18 to TRBJ1-3, with D perhaps TRBD1 (5 bases). Germline CDR1 and CDR2: KGHSH and LQKENI. The CDR3 length is 15 residues. Trimming took 4 bases from V and 2 from J, leaving 12 bases between them. CDR3 nucleotides: TGTGCCAGCTCACTCGGTGTAGGGGCTGGAAACACCATATATTTT. This codes for CASSLGVGAGNTIYF.

A single count supports this clone. V gene TRBV1 combines with J gene TRBJ2-5; the table's D call of TRBD2 was not tested on the DNA. TRBV1 is a known pseudogene. The CDR3 covers 17 residues. The CDR3 DNA sequence: TGCACCAGCAGCACCCGAGAGGAAGCGTGGGTACGGGAGACCCAGTACTTC. Amino acid sequence: CTSSTREEAWVRETQYF.

V and J are TRBV19 and TRBJ2-7; D perhaps matches TRBD1 (6 bases). The length of the CDR3 is 16 residues. The germline gives CDR1 LNHDA, CDR2 SQIVND (reference sequence). V lost 4 bases to trimming and J lost 1 base, with 17 bases between them. This CDR3 is CASSSTTGSTSYEQYF. As DNA, the CDR3 is TGTGCCAGTAGTAGTACGACAGGTTCCACGTCCTACGAGCAGTACTTC.

The chain joins TRBV10-3 to TRBJ1-1; D not resolved. Germline V gene sequence: CDR1 ENHRY, CDR2 SYGVKD. CDR3 length: 15 residues. V lost 7 bases, J lost 1 base, and 16 bases lay in between. Here the CDR3 reads CAITREDRGNTEAFF. CDR3 sequence (DNA): TGTGCCATCACACGAGAGGACCGGGGGAACACTGAAGCTTTCTTT.

The chain has TRBV6-6 and TRBJ2-3, with 8 bases fitting TRBD2. With 6 bases clipped from V and 2 bases from J, the junction kept 10 bases outside the gene matches. Germline loops: CDR1 MNHNY, CDR2 SVGAGI (reference sequence). The CDR3 is 16 amino acids. This CDR3 reads CASRNWGLEDTDTQYF. CDR3 nucleotide sequence: TGTGCCAGCAGGAATTGGGGACTAGAGGACACAGATACGCAGTATTTT.

V gene TRBV7-3 combines with J gene TRBJ2-1; 9 bases line up with TRBD2. Germline V CDR1 and CDR2: SGHTA, FQGTGA. J was trimmed by 4 bases and V by 5 bases; bases with no gene match: 9. CDR3 length: 16 residues. The CDR3 loop reads CASSEEGSGGYNEQFF. The CDR3 nucleotides read TGTGCCAGCAGCGAGGAGGGTAGCGGGGGTTACAATGAGCAGTTCTTC.

The chain has TRBV11-3 and TRBJ2-5; 7 bases are shared with TRBD1. The trim removed 5 bases at V and 5 bases at J, leaving 8 bases unmatched. This CDR3 region has 14 residues. The germline CDR1 and CDR2 sequences are SGHNT and YENEEA. The CDR3 reads CASSTGTVGETQYF. The CDR3 DNA sequence: TGTGCCAGCAGCACAGGGACAGTGGGGGAGACCCAGTACTTC.

CDR3 region: CASSLALRVGYTF. The CDR3, as DNA: TGTGCCAGCAGCTTAGCGCTGAGGGTTGGCTACACCTTC. The V gene is TRBV7-9, the J gene TRBJ1-2; D uncertain. The CDR3 runs 13 residues. CDR1 SEHNR and CDR2 FQNEAQ come from the germline V gene (reference sequence). V lost 0 bases and J 7 bases, leaving 9 bases between the germline ends.

Worth noting for this clone: Its ends do not fully match the called genes, so a read error is possible. This chain connects TRBV6-5 to TRBJ2-1; D unclear. Germline CDR1 reads MNHEY; CDR2 reads SVGAGI. The CDR3 loop spans 12 amino acids. This CDR3 reads CASSDSLNEQFF. DNA for the CDR3: TGTGCCAGCAGTGACTCCTTGAATGAGCAGTTCTTC.

V and J are TRBV6-6 and TRBJ1-4; the D gene is possibly TRBD1 (5 bases). This CDR3 contains 16 residues. CDR1 is MNHNY, CDR2 SVGAGI, per germline (reference sequence). V lost 0 bases and J lost 5, with 13 bases in between. The CDR3 DNA reads TGTGCCAGCAGTTACTCCCTGGGGGGGAGGAATGAAAAACTGTTTTTT. This gives the protein CASSYSLGGRNEKLFF.

CDR3 bases: TGTGCCAGCAGTGAAGAGGCAAGCTCCTACAATGAGCAGTTCTTC. Translated, it gives CASSEEASSYNEQFF. The chain has TRBV6-4 and TRBJ2-1; D unresolved. CDR3 length equals 15 residues. Germline V gives CDR1 MRHNA, CDR2 SNTAGT. V was cut by 3 bases and J by 0 bases, with 9 bases left in between.

The chain links TRBV6-1 to TRBJ1-6, with no clear D. CDR1 MNHNS and CDR2 SASEGT come from the germline V gene. V was shortened by 7 bases and J by 4 bases, with 14 bases between the two germline ends. The CDR3 runs to 15 residues. The CDR3 is CASTQEGLYNSPLHF. The DNA of the CDR3 is TGTGCCAGCACCCAAGAGGGCCTGTATAATTCACCCCTCCACTTT.